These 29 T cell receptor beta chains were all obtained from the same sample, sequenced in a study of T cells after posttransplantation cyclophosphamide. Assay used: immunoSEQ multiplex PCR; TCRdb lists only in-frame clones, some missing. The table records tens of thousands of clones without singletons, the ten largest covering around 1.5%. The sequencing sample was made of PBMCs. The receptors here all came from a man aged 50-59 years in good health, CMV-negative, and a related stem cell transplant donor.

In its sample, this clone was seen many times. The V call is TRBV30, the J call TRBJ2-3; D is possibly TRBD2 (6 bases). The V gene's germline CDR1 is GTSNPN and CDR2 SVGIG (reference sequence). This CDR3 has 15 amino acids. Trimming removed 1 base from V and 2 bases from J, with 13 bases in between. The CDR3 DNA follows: TGTGCCTGGAGTGGGGACTGGTTCTCCACAGATACGCAGTATTTT. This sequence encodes CAWSGDWFSTDTQYF.

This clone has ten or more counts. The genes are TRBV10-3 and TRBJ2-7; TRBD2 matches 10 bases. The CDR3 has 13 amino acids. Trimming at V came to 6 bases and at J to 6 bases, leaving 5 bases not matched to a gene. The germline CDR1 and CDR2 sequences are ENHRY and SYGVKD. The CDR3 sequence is CAIRGTSAGEQYF. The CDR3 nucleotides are TGTGCCATCAGGGGGACTAGCGCGGGCGAGCAGTACTTC.

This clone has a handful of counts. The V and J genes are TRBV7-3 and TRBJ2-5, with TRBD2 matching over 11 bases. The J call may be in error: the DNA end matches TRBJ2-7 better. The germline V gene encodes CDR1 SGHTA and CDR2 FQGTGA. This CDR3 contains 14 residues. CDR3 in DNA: TGTGCCAGCAGCTCGGGACTAGCGGCCAACGAGCAGTACTTC. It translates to CASSSGLAANEQYF.

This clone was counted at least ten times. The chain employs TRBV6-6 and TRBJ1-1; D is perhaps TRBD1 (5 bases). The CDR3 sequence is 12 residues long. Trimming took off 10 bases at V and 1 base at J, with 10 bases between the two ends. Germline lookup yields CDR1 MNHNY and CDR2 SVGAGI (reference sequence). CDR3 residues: CATFRGNTEAFF. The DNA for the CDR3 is TGTGCCACTTTTAGGGGGAACACTGAAGCTTTCTTT.

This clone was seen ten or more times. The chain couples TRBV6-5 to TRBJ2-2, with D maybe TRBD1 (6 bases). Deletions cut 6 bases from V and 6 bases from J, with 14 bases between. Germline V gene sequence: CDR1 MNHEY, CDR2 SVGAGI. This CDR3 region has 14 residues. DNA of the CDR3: TGTGCCAGCAGGCAACAGGGTTGGTCCGGGGAGCTGTTTTTT. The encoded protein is CASRQQGWSGELFF.

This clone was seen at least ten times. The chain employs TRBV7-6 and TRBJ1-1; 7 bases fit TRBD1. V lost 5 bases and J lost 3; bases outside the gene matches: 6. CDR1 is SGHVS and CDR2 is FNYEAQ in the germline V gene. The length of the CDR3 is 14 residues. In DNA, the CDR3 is TGTGCCAGCAGCAAGACAGGGTCGGACACTGAAGCTTTCTTT. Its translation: CASSKTGSDTEAFF. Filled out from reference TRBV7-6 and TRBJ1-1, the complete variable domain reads GAGVSQSPRYKVTKRGQDVALRCDPISGHVSLYWYRQALGQGPEFLTYFNYEAQQDKSGLPNDRFSAERPEGSISTLTIQRTEQRDSAMYRCASSKTGSDTEAFFGQGTRLTVV.

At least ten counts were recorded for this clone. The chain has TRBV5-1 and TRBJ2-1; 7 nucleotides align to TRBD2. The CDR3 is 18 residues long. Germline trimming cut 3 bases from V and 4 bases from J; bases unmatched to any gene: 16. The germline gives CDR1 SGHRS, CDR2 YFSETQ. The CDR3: CASSWKTSGEGSYNEQFF. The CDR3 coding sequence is TGCGCCAGCAGCTGGAAAACGAGCGGGGAGGGTTCATACAATGAGCAGTTCTTC.

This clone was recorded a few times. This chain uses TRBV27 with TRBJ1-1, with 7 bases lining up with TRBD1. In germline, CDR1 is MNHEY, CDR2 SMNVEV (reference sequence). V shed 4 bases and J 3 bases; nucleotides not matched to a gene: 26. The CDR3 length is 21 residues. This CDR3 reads CASSSPRGQDFLSFSDTEAFF. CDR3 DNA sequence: TGTGCCAGCAGTTCCCCGAGGGGGCAAGATTTTTTGTCTTTTTCGGACACTGAAGCTTTCTTT.

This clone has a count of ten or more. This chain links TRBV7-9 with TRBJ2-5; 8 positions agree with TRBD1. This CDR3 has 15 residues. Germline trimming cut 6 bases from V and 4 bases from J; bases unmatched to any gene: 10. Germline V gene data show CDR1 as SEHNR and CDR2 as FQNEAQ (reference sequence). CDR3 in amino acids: CASSSQGARGETQYF. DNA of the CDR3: TGTGCCAGCAGTTCTCAGGGGGCTCGCGGAGAGACCCAGTACTTC.

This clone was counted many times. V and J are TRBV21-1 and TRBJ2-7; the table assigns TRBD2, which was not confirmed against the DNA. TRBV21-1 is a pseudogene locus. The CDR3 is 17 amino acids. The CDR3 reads CASSKVTPSGVIYEQYF. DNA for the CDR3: TGTGCCAGCAGCAAAGTAACCCCTAGCGGGGTCATCTACGAGCAGTACTTC.

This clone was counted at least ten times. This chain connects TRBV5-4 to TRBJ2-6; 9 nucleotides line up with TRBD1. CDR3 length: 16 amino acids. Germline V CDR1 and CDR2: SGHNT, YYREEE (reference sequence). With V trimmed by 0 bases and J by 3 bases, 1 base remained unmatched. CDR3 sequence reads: CASSLGQGVGANVLTF. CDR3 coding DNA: TGTGCCAGCAGCTTGGGACAGGGGGTTGGGGCCAACGTCCTGACTTTC.

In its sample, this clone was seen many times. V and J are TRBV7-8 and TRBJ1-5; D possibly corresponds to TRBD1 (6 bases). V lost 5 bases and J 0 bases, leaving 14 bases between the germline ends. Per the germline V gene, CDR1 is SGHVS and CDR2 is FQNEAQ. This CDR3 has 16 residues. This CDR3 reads CASSPNPGDSNQPQHF. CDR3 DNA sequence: TGTGCCAGCAGCCCAAACCCAGGGGATAGCAATCAGCCCCAGCATTTT.

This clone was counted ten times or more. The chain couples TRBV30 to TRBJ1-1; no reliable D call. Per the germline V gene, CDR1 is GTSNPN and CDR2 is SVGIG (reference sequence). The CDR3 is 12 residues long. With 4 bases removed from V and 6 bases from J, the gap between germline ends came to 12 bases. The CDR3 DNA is TGTGCCTGGAATTGGGGAGGCCCTGAAGCTTTCTTT. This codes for CAWNWGGPEAFF.

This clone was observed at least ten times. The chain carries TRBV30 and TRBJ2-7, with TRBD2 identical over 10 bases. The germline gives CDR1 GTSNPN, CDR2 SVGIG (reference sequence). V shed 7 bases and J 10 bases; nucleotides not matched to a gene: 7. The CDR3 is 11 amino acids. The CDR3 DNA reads TGTGCCTCCTCCCAGCGGGGGGGACAGTACTTC. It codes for CASSQRGGQYF.

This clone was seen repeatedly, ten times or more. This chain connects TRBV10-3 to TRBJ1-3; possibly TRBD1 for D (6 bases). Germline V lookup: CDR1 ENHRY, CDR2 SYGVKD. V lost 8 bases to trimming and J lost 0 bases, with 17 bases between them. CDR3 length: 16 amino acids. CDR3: CAIGKRPGDSGNTIYF. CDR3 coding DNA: TGTGCCATCGGCAAACGGCCAGGGGACTCTGGAAACACCATATATTTT.

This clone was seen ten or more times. This chain's CDR3 is CARSRTSGASSYNEQFF. The CDR3, as DNA: TGCGCCAGGTCCAGGACTAGCGGCGCAAGCTCCTACAATGAGCAGTTCTTC. This rearrangement joins TRBV10-1 to TRBJ2-1; 10 bases line up with TRBD2. Germline V CDR1 and CDR2: WNHNN, SYGVQD (reference sequence). V dropped 9 bases and J dropped 0; count of bases not matched to a gene: 11. This CDR3 has 17 amino acids.

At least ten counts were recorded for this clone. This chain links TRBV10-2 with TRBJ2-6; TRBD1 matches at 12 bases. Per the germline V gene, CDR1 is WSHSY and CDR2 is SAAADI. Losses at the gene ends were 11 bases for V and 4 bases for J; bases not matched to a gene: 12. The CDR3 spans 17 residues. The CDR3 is CAGAPGQGAGGANVLTF. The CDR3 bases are TGCGCCGGGGCTCCGGGACAGGGGGCGGGGGGGGCCAACGTCCTGACTTTC.

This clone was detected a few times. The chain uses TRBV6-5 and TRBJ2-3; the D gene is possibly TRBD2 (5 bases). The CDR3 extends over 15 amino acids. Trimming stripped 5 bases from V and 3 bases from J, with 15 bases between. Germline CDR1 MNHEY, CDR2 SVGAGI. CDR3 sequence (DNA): TGTGCCAGCAGTGTATTGGCGGGTGGAACAGATACGCAGTATTTT. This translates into CASSVLAGGTDTQYF.

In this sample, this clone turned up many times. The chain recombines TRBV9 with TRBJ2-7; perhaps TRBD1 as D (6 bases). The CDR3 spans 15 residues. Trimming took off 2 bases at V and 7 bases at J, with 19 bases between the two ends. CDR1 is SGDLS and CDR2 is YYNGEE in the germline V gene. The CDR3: CASSVAIQGSGEQYF. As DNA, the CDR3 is TGTGCCAGCAGCGTTGCGATACAGGGAAGTGGGGAGCAGTACTTC. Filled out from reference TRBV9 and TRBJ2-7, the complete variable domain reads DSGVTQTPKHLITATGQRVTLRCSPRSGDLSVYWYQQSLDQGLQFLIQYYNGEERAKGNILERFSAQQFPDLHSELNLSSLELGDSALYFCASSVAIQGSGEQYFGPGTRLTVT.

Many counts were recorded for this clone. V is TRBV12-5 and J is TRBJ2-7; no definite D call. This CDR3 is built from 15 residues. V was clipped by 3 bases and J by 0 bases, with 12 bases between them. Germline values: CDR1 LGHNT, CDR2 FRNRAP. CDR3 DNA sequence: TGTGCTAGTGGTTTAATGTCAGCTAGCTCCTACGAGCAGTACTTC. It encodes CASGLMSASSYEQYF.

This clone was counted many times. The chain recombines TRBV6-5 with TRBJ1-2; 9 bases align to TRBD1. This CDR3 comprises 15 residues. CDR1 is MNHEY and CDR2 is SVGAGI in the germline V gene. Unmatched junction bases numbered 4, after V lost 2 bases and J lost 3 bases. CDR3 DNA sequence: TGTGCCAGCAGTTACGGGACAGGGTCCCACTATGGCTACACCTTC. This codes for CASSYGTGSHYGYTF.

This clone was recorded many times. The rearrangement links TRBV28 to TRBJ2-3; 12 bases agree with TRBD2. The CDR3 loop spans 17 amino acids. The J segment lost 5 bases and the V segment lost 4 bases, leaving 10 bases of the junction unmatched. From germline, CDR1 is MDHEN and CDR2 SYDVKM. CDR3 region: CASSSLTSGSGIDTQYF. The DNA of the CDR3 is TGTGCCAGCAGTTCCTTGACTAGCGGGAGTGGGATAGATACGCAGTATTTT. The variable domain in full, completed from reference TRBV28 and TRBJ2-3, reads DVKVTQSSRYLVKRTGEKVFLECVQDMDHENMFWYRQDPGLGLRLIYFSYDVKMKEKGDIPEGYSVSREKKERFSLILESASTNQTSMYLCASSSLTSGSGIDTQYFGPGTRLTVL.

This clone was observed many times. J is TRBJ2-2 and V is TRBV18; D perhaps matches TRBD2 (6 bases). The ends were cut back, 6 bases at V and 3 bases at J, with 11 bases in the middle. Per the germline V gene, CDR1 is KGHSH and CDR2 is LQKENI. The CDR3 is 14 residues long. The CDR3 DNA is TGTGCCAGCTCCGGGAGAAGGGACACCGGGGAGCTGTTTTTT. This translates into CASSGRRDTGELFF.

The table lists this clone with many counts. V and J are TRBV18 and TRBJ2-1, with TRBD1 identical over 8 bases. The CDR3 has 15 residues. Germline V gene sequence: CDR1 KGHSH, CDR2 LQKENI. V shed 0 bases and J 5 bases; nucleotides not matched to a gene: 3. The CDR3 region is CASSPPGTGDNEQFF. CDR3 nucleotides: TGTGCCAGCTCACCACCCGGGACAGGAGACAATGAGCAGTTCTTC.

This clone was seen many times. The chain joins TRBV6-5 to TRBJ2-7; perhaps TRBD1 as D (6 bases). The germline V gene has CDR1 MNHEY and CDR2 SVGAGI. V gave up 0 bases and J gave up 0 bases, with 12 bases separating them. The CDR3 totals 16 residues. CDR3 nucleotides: TGTGCCAGCAGTTACTCGTGGACAGACCACTCCTACGAGCAGTACTTC. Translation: CASSYSWTDHSYEQYF.

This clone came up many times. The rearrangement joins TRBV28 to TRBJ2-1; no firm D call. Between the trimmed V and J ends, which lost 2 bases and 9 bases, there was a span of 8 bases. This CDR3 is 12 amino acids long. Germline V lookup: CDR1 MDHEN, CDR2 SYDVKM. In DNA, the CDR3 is TGTGCCAGCAGTTTACGGTTTGGTGAGCAGTTCTTC. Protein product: CASSLRFGEQFF.

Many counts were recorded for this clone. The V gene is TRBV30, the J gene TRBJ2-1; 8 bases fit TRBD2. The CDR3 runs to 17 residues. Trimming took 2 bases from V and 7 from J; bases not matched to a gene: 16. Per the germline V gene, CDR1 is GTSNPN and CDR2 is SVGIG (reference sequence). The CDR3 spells CAWSSRSGGSLLNEQFF. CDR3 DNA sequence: TGTGCCTGGAGTTCTAGAAGCGGGGGAAGTTTATTAAATGAGCAGTTCTTC.

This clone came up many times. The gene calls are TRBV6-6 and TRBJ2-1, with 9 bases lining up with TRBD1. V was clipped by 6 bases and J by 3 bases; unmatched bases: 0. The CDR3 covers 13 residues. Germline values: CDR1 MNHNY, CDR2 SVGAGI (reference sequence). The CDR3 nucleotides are TGTGCCAGCAGGGACAGGGGCTACAATGAGCAGTTCTTC. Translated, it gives CASRDRGYNEQFF.

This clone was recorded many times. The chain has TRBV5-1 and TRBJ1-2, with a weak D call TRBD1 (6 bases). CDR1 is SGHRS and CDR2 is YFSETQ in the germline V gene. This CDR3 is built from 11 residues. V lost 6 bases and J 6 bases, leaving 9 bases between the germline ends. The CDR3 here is CASTGVDGYTF. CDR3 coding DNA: TGCGCCAGCACAGGGGTGGATGGCTACACCTTC.